This T cell receptor (beta chain) was recovered during a study of blood T cell repertoires in COVID-19. Study as a whole: Sites in the United States, Italy and Spain provided acute and convalescent COVID-19 samples. Sources were T cells, B-cell-depleted T cells, or PBMCs; the material itself was cDNA or gDNA.

As originally analysed: Estimated nucleated cell counts came from reference gene primer amplification. Some clones are missing from TCRdb's copy, which holds only in-frame ones; the method was immunoSEQ multiplex PCR. That table gives V, J and clone size, and the DNA gave D and trimming. The repertoire has roughly 130,000 clones, roughly 80% of them found once; the top ten carry 9.5% to 15%. Sequences were obtained from peripheral blood. This clonotype was obtained from a woman aged 30 to 39 who had recovered from COVID-19.

The CDR3 DNA is TGTGCCAGCAGTTACCTCCGGGGAGAGGGACTGTCACCCCTCCACTTT. This encodes CASSYLRGEGLSPLHF. This chain uses TRBV6-2 or TRBV6-3 with TRBJ1-6; D possibly corresponds to TRBD1 (5 bases). The V gene lost 2 bases and the J gene lost 10 bases, with 18 bases spanning the gap. The CDR3 totals 16 residues. Per germline, CDR1 MNHEY and CDR2 SVGEGT.